This is a list of T cell receptor beta chains from one sample in a study of blood T cell repertoires in COVID-19. Assay: immunoSEQ multiplex PCR; the TCRdb copy retains only in-frame clones and omits some. In the table there are about 300,000 clones, around 84% of which are singletons. The sample was peripheral blood. The receptors were sampled from a human donor with COVID-19, enrolled during active disease. The donor label of this sample is uncertain. Each CDR3 is given with its conserved first and last residue. D genes are given only for firm matches. A clone size is listed for some rows: how often the clone was seen (once, few, many), or a class if it is expanded.

>NA|TRBV5-1|NA|TRBJ2-3
CASSLELPEDTQYF
TGCGCCAGCAGCTTGGAACTACCGGAAGATACGCAGTATTTT
>few|TRBV18|NA|TRBJ2-7
CASSPTTPSGFSYEQYF
TGTGCCAGCTCACCTACGACCCCCAGCGGCTTTTCCTACGAGCAGTACTTC
>NA|TRBV5-1|NA|TRBJ2-7
CASSLNQGNDTLRVTTRVQYF
TGCGCCAGCAGCTTGAATCAAGGCAACGACACCCTACGAGTGACTACGCGTGTGCAGTACTTC
>NA|TRBV3-1/TRBV3-2|TRBD2|TRBJ2-2
CASSQPGGTGELFF
TGTGCCAGCAGCCAGCCGGGGGGGACCGGGGAGCTGTTTTTT
>NA|TRBV6-1|NA|TRBJ1-5
CASRETRGQRSNQPQHF
TGTGCCAGCAGGGAAACTAGAGGACAGAGGAGCAATCAGCCCCAGCATTTT
>NA|TRBV5-4|NA|TRBJ1-1
CASSLQMNTEAFF
TGTGCCAGCAGCTTACAGATGAACACTGAAGCTTTCTTT
>NA|TRBV3-1/TRBV3-2|NA|TRBJ2-2
CASSSARSANTGELFF
TGTGCCAGCAGCTCGGCGCGGTCGGCGAACACCGGGGAGCTGTTTTTT
>NA|TRBV23-1|TRBD1|TRBJ1-2
CASSQGQWWSYGYTF
TGCGCCAGCAGTCAGGGACAGTGGTGGTCATATGGCTACACCTTC
>few|TRBV5-1|TRBD1|TRBJ2-2
CASSTTGATGELFF
TGCGCCAGCAGCACCACAGGGGCCACCGGGGAGCTGTTTTTT
>NA|TRBV9|NA|TRBJ1-6
CASSPQDSMGSPLHF
TGTGCCAGCAGCCCCCAAGACAGCATGGGCTCACCCCTCCACTTT
>NA|TRBV7-8|NA|TRBJ1-3
CASSLVGGFGNTIYF
TGTGCCAGCAGCTTAGTCGGAGGGTTCGGAAACACCATATATTTT
>few|TRBV7-3|NA|TRBJ2-2
CASSSGRGTGELFF
TGTGCCAGCAGCTCTGGACGGGGCACCGGGGAGCTGTTTTTT
>NA|TRBV28|NA|TRBJ1-2
CASSLPGSLNYGYTF
TGTGCCAGCAGTCTGCCCGGGTCCCTGAACTATGGCTACACCTTC
>NA|TRBV4-3|NA|TRBJ1-4
CASSQGAGYILFF
TGCGCCAGCAGCCAAGGGGCAGGGTACATACTGTTTTTT
>NA|TRBV9|NA|TRBJ2-3
CASSVDAKGTDTQYF
TGTGCCAGCAGCGTAGACGCGAAGGGGACAGATACGCAGTATTTT
>once|TRBV4-1|NA|TRBJ2-6
CASSQDGRGGANVLTF
TGCGCCAGCAGCCAAGATGGCCGGGGTGGGGCCAACGTCCTGACTTTC
>NA|TRBV28|NA|TRBJ2-7
CASWSRGAEYEQYF
TGTGCCAGCTGGTCCCGGGGGGCGGAGTACGAGCAGTACTTC
>NA|TRBV29-1|TRBD1|TRBJ1-5
CSALTGVGNQPQHF
TGCAGCGCGTTGACAGGGGTGGGCAATCAGCCCCAGCATTTT
>NA|TRBV5-1|TRBD1|TRBJ2-3
CASSWSGQPSTDTQYF
TGCGCCAGCAGCTGGTCGGGACAGCCTAGCACAGATACGCAGTATTTT
>NA|TRBV9|TRBD2|TRBJ2-3
CASSASGRTDTQYF
TGTGCCAGCAGCGCTAGCGGGAGGACAGATACGCAGTATTTT
>NA|TRBV5-4|NA|TRBJ2-3
CASSLDFTDTQYF
TGTGCCAGCAGCTTGGACTTCACAGATACGCAGTATTTT
>NA|TRBV27|TRBD1|TRBJ1-1
CASSHGTGAWSEAFF
TGTGCCAGCAGCCACGGGACAGGGGCATGGAGTGAAGCTTTCTTT
>NA|TRBV5-1|NA|TRBJ1-1
CASSWTANTEAFF
TGCGCCAGCAGCTGGACAGCTAACACTGAAGCTTTCTTT
>NA|TRBV28|NA|TRBJ1-5
CASSLRGQPQHF
TGTGCCAGCAGCCTTAGGGGCCAGCCCCAGCATTTT
>NA|TRBV19|TRBD2|TRBJ2-2
CASSGLAITGELFF
TGTGCCAGTAGCGGACTAGCGATCACCGGGGAGCTGTTTTTT
>NA|TRBV2|TRBD1|TRBJ2-1
CASRGQGASYNEQFF
TGTGCCAGCAGGGGACAGGGGGCGTCCTACAATGAGCAGTTCTTC
>NA|TRBV2|TRBD1|TRBJ1-1
CASSVRGPLTEAFF
TGTGCCAGCAGTGTCAGGGGGCCCCTCACTGAAGCTTTCTTT
>few|TRBV7-2|TRBD2|TRBJ2-7
CASSFGAGPYEQYF
TGTGCCAGCAGCTTCGGAGCGGGGCCCTACGAGCAGTACTTC
>NA|TRBV5-5|NA|TRBJ2-7
CASSPSLIYEQYF
TGTGCCAGCAGCCCGAGCCTGATCTACGAGCAGTACTTC
>NA|TRBV12-5|NA|TRBJ1-2
CASGLVLETNYGYTF
TGTGCTAGTGGTTTGGTACTTGAGACTAACTATGGCTACACCTTC
>NA|TRBV5-4|TRBD1|TRBJ1-2
CASSRTGTGGDGYTF
TGTGCCAGCAGCCGAACCGGGACAGGGGGCGATGGCTACACCTTC